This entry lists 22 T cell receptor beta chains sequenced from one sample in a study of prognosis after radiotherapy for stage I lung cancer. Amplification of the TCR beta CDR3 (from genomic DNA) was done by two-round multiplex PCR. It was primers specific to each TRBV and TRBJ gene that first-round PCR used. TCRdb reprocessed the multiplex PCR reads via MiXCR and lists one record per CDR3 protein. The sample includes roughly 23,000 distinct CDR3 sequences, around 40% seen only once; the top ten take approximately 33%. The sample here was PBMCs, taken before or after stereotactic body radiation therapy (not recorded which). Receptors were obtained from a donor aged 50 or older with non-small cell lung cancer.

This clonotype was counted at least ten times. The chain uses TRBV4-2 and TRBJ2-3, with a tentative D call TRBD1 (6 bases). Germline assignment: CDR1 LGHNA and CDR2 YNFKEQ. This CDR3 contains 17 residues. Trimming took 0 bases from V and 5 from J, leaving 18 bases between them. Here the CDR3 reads CASSQDVARGHRDTQYF. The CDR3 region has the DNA TGTGCCAGCAGCCAAGATGTGGCTAGGGGACACAGAGATACGCAGTATTTT.

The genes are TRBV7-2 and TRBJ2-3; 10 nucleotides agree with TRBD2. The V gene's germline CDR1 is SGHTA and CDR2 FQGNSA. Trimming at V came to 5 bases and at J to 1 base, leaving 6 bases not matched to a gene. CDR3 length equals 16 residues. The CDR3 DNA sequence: TGTGCCAGCAGCCCCCTAGCGGGGGCCGGCACAGATACGCAGTATTTT. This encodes CASSPLAGAGTDTQYF.

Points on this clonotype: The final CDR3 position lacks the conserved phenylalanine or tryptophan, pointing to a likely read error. This chain's CDR3 is CASRLVGGEETQYL. For the CDR3, the DNA is TGCGCCAGCAGACTAGTGGGGGGCGAAGAGACCCAGTACTTA. The chain employs TRBV5-1 and TRBJ2-5; D may correspond to TRBD1 or TRBD2 (6 bases each). This CDR3 is built from 14 residues. The V gene lost 5 bases and the J gene lost 3 bases, with 14 bases spanning the gap. From germline, CDR1 is SGHRS and CDR2 YFSETQ.

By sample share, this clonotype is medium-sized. As DNA, the CDR3 is TGTGCCAGCAGTTATCGCACCGACGAGCAGTACTTC. It codes for CASSYRTDEQYF. The chain carries TRBV6-2 or TRBV6-3 and TRBJ2-7; D call uncertain. The V gene lost 3 bases and the J gene lost 5 bases, with 8 bases spanning the gap. The CDR3 spans 12 residues. Germline assignment: CDR1 MNHEY and CDR2 SVGEGT.

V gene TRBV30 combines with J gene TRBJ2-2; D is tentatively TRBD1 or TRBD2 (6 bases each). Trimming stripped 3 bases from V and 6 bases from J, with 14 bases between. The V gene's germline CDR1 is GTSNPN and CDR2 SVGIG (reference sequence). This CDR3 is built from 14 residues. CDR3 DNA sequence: TGTGCCTGGAGAGTAGGGGGGATATCCGGGGAGCTGTTTTTT. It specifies CAWRVGGISGELFF.

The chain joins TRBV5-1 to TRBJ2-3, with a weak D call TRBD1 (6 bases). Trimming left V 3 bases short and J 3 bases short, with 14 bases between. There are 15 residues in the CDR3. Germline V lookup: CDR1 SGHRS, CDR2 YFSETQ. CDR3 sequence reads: CASSSTGRLTDTQYF. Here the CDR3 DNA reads TGCGCCAGCAGCTCGACAGGAAGACTAACAGATACGCAGTATTTT.

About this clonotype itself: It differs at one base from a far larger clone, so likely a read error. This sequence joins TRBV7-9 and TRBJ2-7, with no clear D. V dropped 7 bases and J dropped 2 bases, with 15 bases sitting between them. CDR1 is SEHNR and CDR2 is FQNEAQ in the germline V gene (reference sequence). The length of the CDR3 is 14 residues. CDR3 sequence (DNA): TGTGCCAGCATCCGAATAGGAGAAACCTACGAGCAGTACTTC. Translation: CASIRIGETYEQYF.

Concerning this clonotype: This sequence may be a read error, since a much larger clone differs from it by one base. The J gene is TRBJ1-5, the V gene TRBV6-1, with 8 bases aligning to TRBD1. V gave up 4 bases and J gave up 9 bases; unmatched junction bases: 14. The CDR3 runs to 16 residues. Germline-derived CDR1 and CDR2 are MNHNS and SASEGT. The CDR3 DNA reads TGTGCCAGCAGTGGAACGGGACAGGTGGTCAGGATGCCCCAGCATTTT. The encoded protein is CASSGTGQVVRMPQHF.

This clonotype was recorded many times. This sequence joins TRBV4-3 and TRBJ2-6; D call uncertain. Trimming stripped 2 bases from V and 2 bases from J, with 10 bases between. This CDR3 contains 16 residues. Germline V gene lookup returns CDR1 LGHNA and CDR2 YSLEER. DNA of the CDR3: TGCGCCAGCAGCCAACATCACCGGGCTGGGGCCAACGTCCTGACTTTC. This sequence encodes CASSQHHRAGANVLTF.

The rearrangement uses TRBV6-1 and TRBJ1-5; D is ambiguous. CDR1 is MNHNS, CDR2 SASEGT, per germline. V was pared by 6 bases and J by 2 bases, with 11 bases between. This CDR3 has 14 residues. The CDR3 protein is CASSSLVCNQPQHF. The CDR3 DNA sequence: TGTGCCAGCAGCTCTTTGGTGTGCAATCAGCCCCAGCATTTT.

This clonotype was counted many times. The CDR3 coding sequence is TGTGCCAGCAGCCGACGGGGAAACACTGAAGCTTTCTTT. Residues: CASSRRGNTEAFF. The chain carries TRBV7-9 and TRBJ1-1, with unresolved D. CDR1 is SEHNR and CDR2 is FQNEAQ in the germline V gene (reference sequence). CDR3 length equals 13 residues. The V gene lost 5 bases and the J gene lost 2 bases, with 9 bases spanning the gap.

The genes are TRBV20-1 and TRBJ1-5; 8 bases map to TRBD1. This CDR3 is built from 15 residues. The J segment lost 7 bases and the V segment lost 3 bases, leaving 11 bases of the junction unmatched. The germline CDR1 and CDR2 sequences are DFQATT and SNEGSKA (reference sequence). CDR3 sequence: CSASLLRQGWQPQHF. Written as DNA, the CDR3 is TGCAGTGCTAGCCTTTTGCGACAGGGGTGGCAGCCCCAGCATTTT.

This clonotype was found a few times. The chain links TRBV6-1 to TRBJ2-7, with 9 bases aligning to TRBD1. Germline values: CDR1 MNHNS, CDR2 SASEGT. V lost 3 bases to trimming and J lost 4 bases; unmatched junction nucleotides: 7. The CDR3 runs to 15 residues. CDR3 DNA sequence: TGTGCCAGCAGTGAGCCCGGGACAGGGCCTTACGAGCAGTACTTC. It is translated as CASSEPGTGPYEQYF.

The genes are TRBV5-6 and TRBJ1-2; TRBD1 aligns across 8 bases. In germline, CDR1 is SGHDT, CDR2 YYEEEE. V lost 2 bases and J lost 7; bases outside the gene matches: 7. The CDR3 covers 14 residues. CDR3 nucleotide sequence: TGTGCCAGCAGCTTCGGCAGGGGGCTGAGTGGCTACACCTTC. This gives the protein CASSFGRGLSGYTF.

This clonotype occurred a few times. The CDR3 is CASSVGPLWGNIQYF. In DNA form, the CDR3 reads TGTGCCAGCAGCGTAGGTCCGCTATGGGGGAACATTCAGTACTTC. The V gene is TRBV9, the J gene TRBJ2-4, with D perhaps assigned TRBD1 or TRBD2 (5 bases each). The germline V gene has CDR1 SGDLS and CDR2 YYNGEE. This CDR3 has 15 amino acids. Trimming removed 0 bases from V and 7 bases from J, with 14 bases in between.

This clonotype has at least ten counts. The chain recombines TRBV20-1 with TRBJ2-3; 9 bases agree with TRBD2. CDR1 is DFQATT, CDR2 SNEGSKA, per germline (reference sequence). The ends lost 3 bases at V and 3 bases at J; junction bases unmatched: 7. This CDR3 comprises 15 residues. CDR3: CSASRREGQTDTQYF. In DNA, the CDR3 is TGCAGTGCTAGTAGGCGGGAGGGCCAGACAGATACGCAGTATTTT.

CDR3 in amino acids: CASSVRKTYEQYF. The CDR3 DNA reads as TGTGCCAGCAGCGTGAGGAAAACCTACGAGCAGTACTTC. The rearrangement joins TRBV5-4 to TRBJ2-7; D gene uncertain. Germline CDR1 reads SGHNT; CDR2 reads YYREEE (reference sequence). CDR3 length equals 13 residues. V lost 4 bases to trimming and J lost 2 bases, with 10 bases between them.

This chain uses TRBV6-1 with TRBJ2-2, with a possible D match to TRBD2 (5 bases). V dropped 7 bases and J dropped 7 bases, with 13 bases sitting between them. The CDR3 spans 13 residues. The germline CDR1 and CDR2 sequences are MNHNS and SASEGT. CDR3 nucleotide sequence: TGTGCCAGCAAGTTAGGAGGCATCGGGGAGCTGTTTTTT. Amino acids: CASKLGGIGELFF.

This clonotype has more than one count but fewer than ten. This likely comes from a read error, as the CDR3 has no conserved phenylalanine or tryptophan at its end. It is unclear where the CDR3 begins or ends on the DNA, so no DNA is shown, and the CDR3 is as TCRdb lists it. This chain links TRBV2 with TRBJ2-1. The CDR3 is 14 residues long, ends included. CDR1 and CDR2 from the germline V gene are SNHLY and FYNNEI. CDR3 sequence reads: CASSIDSWTNEQFS.

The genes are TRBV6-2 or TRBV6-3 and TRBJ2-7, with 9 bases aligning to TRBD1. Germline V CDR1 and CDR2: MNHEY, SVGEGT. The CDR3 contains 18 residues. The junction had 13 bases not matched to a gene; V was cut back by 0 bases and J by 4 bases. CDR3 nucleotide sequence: TGTGCCAGCAGTTACTCTTCAATTCGTCGGACAGGGGTTTACGAGCAGTACTTC. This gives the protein CASSYSSIRRTGVYEQYF.

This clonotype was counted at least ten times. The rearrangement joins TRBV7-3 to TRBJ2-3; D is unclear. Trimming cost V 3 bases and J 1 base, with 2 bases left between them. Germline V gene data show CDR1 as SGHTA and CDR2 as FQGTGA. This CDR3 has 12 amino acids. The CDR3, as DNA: TGTGCCAGCAGCTTTGGCACAGATACGCAGTATTTT. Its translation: CASSFGTDTQYF.

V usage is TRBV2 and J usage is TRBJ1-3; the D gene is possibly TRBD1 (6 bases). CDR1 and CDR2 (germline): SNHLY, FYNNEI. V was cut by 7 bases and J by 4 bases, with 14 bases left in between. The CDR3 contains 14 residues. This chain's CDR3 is CASILGGPGNTIYF. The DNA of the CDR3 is TGTGCCAGCATCTTGGGGGGCCCCGGAAACACCATATATTTT.